The present T cell receptor (beta chain) was sequenced within a study of blood T cell repertoires in COVID-19 (TCRdb year 2020). In the study overall: Collaborator samples came from the United States, Italy and Spain and covered acute and convalescent phases of COVID-19. The prospective study material was composed of cDNA or gDNA derived from T cells, B-cell-depleted T cells, or PBMCs. Deeply sampled blood TCRbeta repertoires from subjects exposed to, actively infected with, or recovered from COVID-19 were included in the dataset. The repertoires were released in a freely available public database meant as a resource for research on the immune response to SARS-CoV-2. Samples came from the ongoing ImmuneRACE study (first 160 participants) plus 1,254 subjects from 6 global collaborators. Nearly every sample came with metadata listing a de-identified subject ID, COVID-19 status, age in years and sex. Where available, HLA class I and class II types were taken from metadata supplied by the sample provider and were not determined by assay-based typing.

With regard to this clone: Which antigen it targets is not known. Nothing much larger sits one base from this clone, and base qualities are not available.

Whole blood was collected in K2EDTA tubes by collaborating institutions according to the institutions' own protocols. For TCRbeta analysis, collaborators shipped samples as frozen whole blood, isolated PBMCs, or DNA extracted from either of those sample types. The CDR3 runs 12 amino acids, cysteine and phenylalanine included. The CDR3 DNA has 36 bases and is translated from base 1. V loses 3 bases, J loses 3 bases, and the germline ends lie 6 bases apart. CDR1 and CDR2, looked up from the germline V gene, are SGHTA and FQGTGA. Broad study findings and their caveats: The amount of clinical and demographic metadata varied by source and participant and was provided uncurated.

TCRbeta CDR3 regions were amplified from genomic DNA using the immunoSEQ Assay, a bias-controlled multiplex PCR. The study's own analysis went as follows. The number of nucleated cells in each sample was estimated by amplification of reference gene primers within the assay. Sequence reads were collapsed and filtered to measure the absolute abundance of every unique TCRbeta CDR3 rearrangement. Productive Simpson clonality was computed per sample as the square root of Simpson's diversity index over productive rearrangements. In its TCRdb copy, this immuneACCESS table keeps in-frame sequences only and misses some clones. Where compared with another copy, unresolved V genes explain less than half of these, and the others have no known cause. V and J calls plus clone size are reproduced from that table; the DNA served to infer D and trimming. In all, the sample holds more than 110,000 clones, and approximately 86% of those were seen once. The ten biggest clones cover under 6% of the sample.

What was sequenced was peripheral blood. The sequence came from a human donor in a cohort sampled during active COVID-19. The sequence is built from TRBV7-3 and TRBJ2-7; the D gene assignment is ambiguous. The CDR3 amino acid sequence is: CASSLYSYEQYF. In nucleotide form, the sequence is TGTGCCAGCAGCTTGTACAGCTACGAGCAGTACTTC.